The 27 T cell receptor beta chains in this list originate from one sample, sequenced in a study of T cell changes during pregnancy in multiple sclerosis. Assay used: immunoSEQ multiplex PCR; TCRdb lists only in-frame clones, some missing. In the table there are around 95,000 clones, about 90% of which are singletons. Specimen: peripheral blood, collected after pregnancy. Source of these receptors: a female donor with multiple sclerosis, enrolled in a pregnancy study.

The chain carries TRBV5-6 and TRBJ2-7, with 9 bases fitting TRBD2. Looked up from germline, CDR1 is SGHDT and CDR2 is YYEEEE. The ends lost 4 bases at V and 0 bases at J; junction bases unmatched: 11. CDR3 length: 17 amino acids. The CDR3 DNA is TGTGCCAGCAGCCGGGTATCTAGCGGGGTAAGCTCCTACGAGCAGTACTTC. Translation: CASSRVSSGVSSYEQYF.

The chain is built from TRBV18 and TRBJ2-7; 7 nucleotides align to TRBD1. Trimming cost V 3 bases and J 2 bases; bases outside gene matches: 4. Germline CDR1 and CDR2: KGHSH and LQKENI. The CDR3 runs 14 residues. CDR3 region: CASSPTGTAYEQYF. The CDR3 bases are TGTGCCAGCTCACCCACGGGGACAGCCTACGAGCAGTACTTC.

The V and J genes are TRBV10-3 and TRBJ2-3, with D possibly TRBD2 on 6 matching bases. V was cut by 0 bases and J by 3 bases, with 13 bases left in between. This CDR3 spans 16 amino acids. CDR1 and CDR2 (germline): ENHRY, SYGVKD. The CDR3 coding sequence is TGTGCCATCAGTGAGTCGACTCGGAGGGGAACAGATACGCAGTATTTT. Translated, it gives CAISESTRRGTDTQYF.

This clone has only a few counts. Other DNA sequences within the sample encode an identical CDR3. This sequence joins TRBV6-4 and TRBJ2-3, with 11 positions matching TRBD2. Germline V gene data show CDR1 as MRHNA and CDR2 as SNTAGT. The CDR3 contains 15 residues. The V gene end was trimmed by 3 bases and the J gene end by 2 bases; junction bases not matched to a gene: 1. In nucleotides, the CDR3 is TGTGCCAGCAGTGATAGCGGGGGGGCCACAGATACGCAGTATTTT. It encodes CASSDSGGATDTQYF.

The chain carries TRBV10-1 and TRBJ1-5; TRBD1 agrees at 7 bases. J lost 6 bases, V lost 5 bases, and 16 bases had no gene match. The V gene's germline CDR1 is WNHNN and CDR2 SYGVQD (reference sequence). The CDR3 loop spans 17 amino acids. The CDR3 sequence is CASSPPGNGQGGQPQHF. For the CDR3, the DNA is TGCGCCAGCAGTCCCCCGGGGAACGGGCAGGGGGGTCAGCCCCAGCATTTT.

The rearrangement links TRBV7-9 to TRBJ2-5; D not resolved. This CDR3 is built from 14 residues. Germline V gene lookup returns CDR1 SEHNR and CDR2 FQNEAQ (reference sequence). Trimming stripped 2 bases from V and 2 bases from J, with 9 bases between. CDR3 in DNA: TGTGCCAGCAGCTTAAACAGACCGCAAGAGACCCAGTACTTC. Its protein product is CASSLNRPQETQYF.

This clone was observed a single time. The chain combines TRBV6-5 with TRBJ2-2; no definite D call. The germline CDR1 and CDR2 sequences are MNHEY and SVGAGI. This CDR3 contains 13 residues. The germline V and J ends were trimmed by 6 bases and 9 bases, with 14 bases remaining between them. CDR3 loop: CASSSLTPRELFF. As DNA, the CDR3 is TGTGCCAGCAGCAGCCTGACTCCCAGGGAGCTGTTTTTT.

This sequence joins TRBV5-1 and TRBJ2-1; 15 bases are a match to TRBD2. Germline lookup yields CDR1 SGHRS and CDR2 YFSETQ. This CDR3 contains 15 residues. V lost 7 bases, J lost 7 bases, and 6 bases stayed unmatched. The CDR3 nucleotides read TGCGCCAGCTCCGGACTAGCGGGAGGGCCGAATGAGCAGTTCTTC. It specifies CASSGLAGGPNEQFF. Filled out from reference TRBV5-1 and TRBJ2-1, the complete variable domain reads KAGVTQTPRYLIKTRGQQVTLSCSPISGHRSVSWYQQTPGQGLQFLFEYFSETQRNKGNFPGRFSGRQFSNSRSEMNVSTLELGDSALYLCASSGLAGGPNEQFFGPGTRLTVL.

The chain is built from TRBV18 and TRBJ2-7, with D possibly being TRBD2 (6 bases). CDR1 is KGHSH, CDR2 LQKENI, per germline. The CDR3 has 15 residues. The ends were cut back, 3 bases at V and 7 bases at J, with 19 bases in the middle. The CDR3 here is CASSPPSVLGVEQYF. CDR3 bases: TGTGCCAGCTCACCCCCTAGCGTCTTAGGAGTAGAGCAGTACTTC.

The chain carries TRBV9 and TRBJ2-3; 8 bases match TRBD2. Germline lookup yields CDR1 SGDLS and CDR2 YYNGEE. The CDR3 spans 15 residues. The J segment lost 6 bases and the V segment lost 0 bases, leaving 6 bases of the junction unmatched. The CDR3 coding sequence is TGTGCCAGCAGCGTAGCAAGCGGGGGATGGGATACGCAGTATTTT. This codes for CASSVASGGWDTQYF. The variable domain in full, completed from reference TRBV9 and TRBJ2-3, reads DSGVTQTPKHLITATGQRVTLRCSPRSGDLSVYWYQQSLDQGLQFLIQYYNGEERAKGNILERFSAQQFPDLHSELNLSSLELGDSALYFCASSVASGGWDTQYFGPGTRLTVL.

The V and J genes are TRBV5-6 and TRBJ2-3, with D perhaps matching TRBD2 (6 bases). The length of the CDR3 is 16 residues. The V gene lost 0 bases and the J gene lost 4 bases, with 15 bases spanning the gap. Germline CDR1 and CDR2: SGHDT and YYEEEE. In nucleotides, the CDR3 is TGTGCCAGCAGCTTGGCCGCGGGGTCCCGCCCAGATACGCAGTATTTT. Protein product: CASSLAAGSRPDTQYF.

This chain joins TRBV29-1 and TRBJ2-6; the match to TRBD2 covers 7 bases. This CDR3 is 15 amino acids long. Trimming took 4 bases from V and 0 from J; bases not matched to a gene: 3. CDR1 SQVTM and CDR2 ANQGSEA come from the germline V gene. The CDR3 here is CSVGGTISGANVLTF. The CDR3 coding sequence is TGCAGCGTTGGGGGGACTATCTCTGGGGCCAACGTCCTGACTTTC.

This sequence joins TRBV5-4 and TRBJ2-1; TRBD2 is a possible D gene (6 bases). V lost 0 bases and J lost 4, with 11 bases in between. The length of the CDR3 is 15 residues. Germline V gene sequence: CDR1 SGHNT, CDR2 YYREEE (reference sequence). The CDR3 bases are TGTGCCAGCAGCTTGGAACCGCGGGGATACAATGAGCAGTTCTTC. Its translation is CASSLEPRGYNEQFF.

In this sample, this clone turned up once. The chain carries TRBV10-3 and TRBJ1-6; D may be TRBD1 (5 bases). The germline CDR1 and CDR2 sequences are ENHRY and SYGVKD. V dropped 2 bases and J dropped 7 bases, with 12 bases sitting between them. The CDR3 loop spans 15 amino acids. As DNA, the CDR3 is TGTGCCATCAGTGAGCGGCCAGGGCAGAATTCACCCCTCCACTTT. This codes for CAISERPGQNSPLHF.

This chain connects TRBV7-9 to TRBJ2-6; D may be TRBD2 (5 bases). CDR1 and CDR2 (germline): SEHNR, FQNEAQ (reference sequence). V shed 2 bases and J shed 0 bases, with 14 bases lying between them. The CDR3 has 18 residues. CDR3 loop: CASSLPADGSSGANVLTF. The CDR3 DNA follows: TGTGCCAGCAGCTTACCAGCGGACGGTTCCTCTGGGGCCAACGTCCTGACTTTC.

The rearrangement links TRBV7-6 to TRBJ2-7; 10 bases map to TRBD1. Trimming took 1 base from V and 2 from J; bases not matched to a gene: 2. Germline V gene lookup returns CDR1 SGHVS and CDR2 FNYEAQ. CDR3 size: 15 residues. CDR3: CASSLEGTGAYEQYF. CDR3 nucleotide sequence: TGTGCCAGCAGCTTAGAAGGGACAGGGGCCTACGAGCAGTACTTC.

Here the CDR3 reads CASSLDIAGAGEQFF. DNA for the CDR3: TGTGCCAGCAGCCTCGATATAGCGGGAGCCGGGGAGCAGTTCTTC. The V call is TRBV4-2, the J call TRBJ2-1; 9 bases agree with TRBD2. The CDR3 length is 15 residues. V lost 4 bases, J lost 10 bases, and 11 bases stayed unmatched. Germline V lookup: CDR1 LGHNA, CDR2 YNFKEQ.

This sequence joins TRBV6-5 and TRBJ2-7; D is perhaps TRBD2 (6 bases). The germline gives CDR1 MNHEY, CDR2 SVGAGI. The CDR3 length is 14 residues. V lost 5 bases and J lost 2, with 13 bases in between. The CDR3 spells CASSPGTSAYEQYF. CDR3 DNA: TGTGCCAGCAGTCCCGGGACTTCAGCCTACGAGCAGTACTTC.

The chain carries TRBV6-5 and TRBJ2-3; 7 positions match TRBD2. The CDR3 runs 14 residues. The germline gives CDR1 MNHEY, CDR2 SVGAGI. V trimming: 4 bases; J trimming: 5 bases; junction bases outside the gene matches: 6. The CDR3 loop reads CASSSRGRVDTQYF. In nucleotides, the CDR3 is TGTGCCAGCAGTTCGCGGGGGAGGGTAGATACGCAGTATTTT.

The rearrangement uses TRBV5-1 and TRBJ2-5; tentatively, D is TRBD1 (5 bases). Trimming took off 4 bases at V and 2 bases at J, with 9 bases between the two ends. CDR3 length: 13 residues. The germline V gene has CDR1 SGHRS and CDR2 YFSETQ. The CDR3: CASSAAGQETQYF. CDR3 DNA sequence: TGCGCCAGCAGCGCGGCAGGGCAAGAGACCCAGTACTTC.

The CDR3 loop reads CAISDQLATGSRGGYTF. CDR3 nucleotide sequence: TGTGCCATCAGTGATCAATTGGCTACAGGGTCCCGCGGTGGCTACACCTTC. The chain carries TRBV10-3 and TRBJ1-2; D possibly corresponds to TRBD1 (6 bases). Trimming shortened V by 3 bases and J by 7 bases, and 24 bases separated the two germline ends. The CDR3 spans 17 residues. The germline CDR1 and CDR2 sequences are ENHRY and SYGVKD.

This chain connects TRBV5-1 to TRBJ2-5; TRBD1 matches 9 bases. With V trimmed by 1 base and J by 4 bases, 2 bases remained unmatched. The CDR3 runs to 14 residues. Germline CDR1 reads SGHRS; CDR2 reads YFSETQ. CDR3 bases: TGCGCCAGCAGCTTGACAGGGGGCCGAGAGACCCAGTACTTC. Residues: CASSLTGGRETQYF.

This rearrangement joins TRBV9 to TRBJ2-5; D might be TRBD1 (6 bases). The V end was cut by 2 bases, the J end by 1 base, with 9 bases between. Germline CDR1 reads SGDLS; CDR2 reads YYNGEE. This CDR3 region has 14 residues. The CDR3 DNA sequence: TGTGCCAGCAGCGTTGACAGGACCCAAGAGACCCAGTACTTC. It encodes CASSVDRTQETQYF. The whole variable domain, remainder taken from reference TRBV9 and TRBJ2-5, is DSGVTQTPKHLITATGQRVTLRCSPRSGDLSVYWYQQSLDQGLQFLIQYYNGEERAKGNILERFSAQQFPDLHSELNLSSLELGDSALYFCASSVDRTQETQYFGPGTRLLVL.

The chain has TRBV5-6 and TRBJ1-4; D remains unclear. Trimming took 0 bases from V and 3 from J, leaving 12 bases between them. The CDR3 runs to 16 residues. Germline V gene data show CDR1 as SGHDT and CDR2 as YYEEEE. CDR3 sequence: CASSLGFISANEKLFF. In nucleotides, the CDR3 is TGTGCCAGCAGCTTGGGCTTCATTTCGGCTAATGAAAAACTGTTTTTT.

The chain carries TRBV15 and TRBJ2-5; D is possibly TRBD2 (6 bases). Germline V gene sequence: CDR1 LNHNV, CDR2 YYDKDF (reference sequence). CDR3 length equals 13 residues. V was pared by 8 bases and J by 4 bases, with 14 bases between. In DNA form, the CDR3 reads TGTGCCACCGGCCGGGGGACGGGAGAGACCCAGTACTTC. Protein: CATGRGTGETQYF.

The V call is TRBV5-6, the J call TRBJ2-5, with D uncertain. Trimming left V 0 bases short and J 5 bases short, with 8 bases between. Per germline, CDR1 SGHDT and CDR2 YYEEEE. This CDR3 comprises 13 residues. This chain's CDR3 is CASSLVFSETQYF. As DNA, the CDR3 is TGTGCCAGCAGCTTGGTCTTTTCGGAGACCCAGTACTTC.

The CDR3 bases are TGTGCCAGCAGCAGACAGTTTATGAACACTGAAGCTTTCTTT. It encodes CASSRQFMNTEAFF. The V gene is TRBV5-5, the J gene TRBJ1-1; a possible D gene is TRBD1 (5 bases). Germline values: CDR1 SGHKS, CDR2 YYEKEE (reference sequence). The CDR3 is made up of 14 amino acids. V lost 4 bases, J lost 0 bases, and 10 bases lay in between.